The entry below gives a single T cell receptor beta chain sequence along with its context. CDR1 and CDR2 (germline): SEHNR, FQNEAQ (reference sequence). The CDR3 covers 16 residues. Trimming cost V 1 base and J 0 bases, with 10 bases left between them. This specimen belongs to a study of blood T cell repertoires in COVID-19. Profiling relied on immunoSEQ multiplex PCR, and the TCRdb table lists in-frame clones only, not all of them. The sample has just under 55,000 clones; 75% to 90% are singletons. The source is a woman aged 60-75 years with acute or convalescent COVID-19. What was sequenced was peripheral blood. This sequence joins TRBV7-9 and TRBJ1-3, with a tentative D call TRBD1 (5 bases). DNA for the CDR3: TGTGCCAGCAGCTTAGTGGGGGGAATCTCTGGAAACACCATATATTTT. It specifies CASSLVGGISGNTIYF. The full variable domain, its missing parts supplied by reference TRBV7-9 and TRBJ1-3, is DTGVSQNPRHKITKRGQNVTFRCDPISEHNRLYWYRQTLGQGPEFLTYFQNEAQLEKSRLLSDRFSAERPKGSFSTLEIQRTEQGDSAMYLCASSLVGGISGNTIYFGEGSWLTVV.